These 20 T cell receptor beta chains came from one sample sequenced in a study of T cells after yellow fever vaccination. TCRdb used MiXCR to reprocess the 5' RACE reads, holding one entry per CDR3 protein. The sample has approximately 300,000 distinct CDR3 sequences, roughly 10% seen once; the top ten hold approximately 3.3%. Sequenced material: CD4+ T cells sorted from PBMCs, taken 45 days after the yellow fever booster vaccination. The receptors derive from a man aged 18 to 30 who received the YFV17D yellow fever vaccine.

In this sample, this clonotype turned up a few times. The V gene is TRBV7-9, the J gene TRBJ2-7; no reliable D call. CDR1 and CDR2 (germline): SEHNR, FQNEAQ (reference sequence). The CDR3 loop spans 15 amino acids. Trimming cost V 0 bases and J 2 bases, with 11 bases left between them. Here the CDR3 DNA reads TGTGCCAGCAGCTTAGCCAGAGCCGGAACCTACGAGCAGTACGTC. Translation gives CASSLARAGTYEQYV.

A few counts support this clonotype. The J gene is TRBJ1-1, the V gene TRBV7-9; D uncertain. The germline V gene has CDR1 SEHNR and CDR2 FQNEAQ (reference sequence). CDR3 length equals 14 residues. Trimming pared 5 bases from V and 6 bases from J, leaving 16 bases between. The CDR3 DNA reads TGTGCCAGCAGCATTTACAAAGGTGCGCCTGAAGCTTTCTTT. Translation gives CASSIYKGAPEAFF.

This clonotype was seen at least ten times. The genes are TRBV5-1 and TRBJ2-6; D tentatively fits TRBD1 or TRBD2 (5 bases each). The CDR3 length is 15 residues. Germline V lookup: CDR1 SGHRS, CDR2 YFSETQ. The germline V and J ends were trimmed by 3 bases and 9 bases, with 16 bases remaining between them. The chain's CDR3 is CASSSLGTDGNVLTF. CDR3 coding DNA: TGCGCCAGCAGCTCACTAGGGACGGATGGCAACGTCCTGACTTTC.

J is TRBJ1-2 and V is TRBV7-6, with 12 positions matching TRBD1. The CDR3 totals 16 residues. The junction had 11 bases not matched to a gene; V was cut back by 4 bases and J by 8 bases. The germline V gene encodes CDR1 SGHVS and CDR2 FNYEAQ. CDR3 residues: CASSSFRDRGQKGYTF. For the CDR3, the DNA is TGTGCCAGCAGCTCGTTCCGGGACAGGGGGCAGAAAGGCTACACCTTC.

The table lists this clonotype with many counts. The chain joins TRBV12-3 or TRBV12-4 to TRBJ2-3; no clear D gene. Deletions cut 5 bases from V and 2 bases from J, with 17 bases between. The CDR3 covers 16 residues. CDR3: CASSRSLAPITDTQYF. CDR3 sequence (DNA): TGTGCCAGCAGTCGCAGTCTGGCACCAATCACAGATACGCAGTATTTT.

V and J are TRBV7-2 and TRBJ1-2, with TRBD1 matching 12 bases. V lost 1 base to trimming and J lost 7 bases; unmatched junction nucleotides: 7. Looked up from germline, CDR1 is SGHTA and CDR2 is FQGNSA. There are 16 residues in the CDR3. This chain's CDR3 is CASSLGLGQGAPGYTF. The CDR3 DNA follows: TGTGCCAGCAGCTTAGGGCTGGGACAGGGGGCTCCTGGCTACACCTTC.

This clonotype showed up many times. V and J are TRBV5-6 and TRBJ2-3; unclear D gene. The CDR3 is made up of 16 amino acids. Looked up from germline, CDR1 is SGHDT and CDR2 is YYEEEE. Deletions cut 3 bases from V and 2 bases from J, with 16 bases between. CDR3 nucleotides: TGTGCCAGCAGCTCCGACCTTAACCCGGACACAGATACGCAGTATTTT. This encodes CASSSDLNPDTDTQYF.

The table lists this clonotype with a few counts. The rearrangement joins TRBV7-9 to TRBJ2-3; 10 nucleotides agree with TRBD1. Germline assignment: CDR1 SEHNR and CDR2 FQNEAQ (reference sequence). V dropped 4 bases and J dropped 1; count of bases not matched to a gene: 5. The CDR3 sequence is 16 residues long. CDR3 nucleotides: TGTGCCAGCAGCTGGCGGGGACAGGGGCGCACAGATACGCAGTATTTT. Protein sequence: CASSWRGQGRTDTQYF. Using reference TRBV7-9 and TRBJ2-3 for the parts outside the CDR3, the full variable domain is DTGVSQNPRHKITKRGQNVTFRCDPISEHNRLYWYRQTLGQGPEFLTYFQNEAQLEKSRLLSDRFSAERPKGSFSTLEIQRTEQGDSAMYLCASSWRGQGRTDTQYFGPGTRLTVL.

A few counts support this clonotype. The V call is TRBV7-9, the J call TRBJ2-1, with TRBD2 matching over 12 bases. Unmatched junction bases numbered 9, after V lost 1 base and J lost 2 bases. Germline V CDR1 and CDR2: SEHNR, FQNEAQ (reference sequence). The CDR3 extends over 19 amino acids. CDR3 DNA sequence: TGTGCCAGCAGCTTAGTCCCCACTAGCGGGGGGCGGACCTACAATGAGCAGTTCTTC. Protein: CASSLVPTSGGRTYNEQFF.

Only a few counts were recorded for this clonotype. The CDR3 DNA sequence: TGTGCCAGCAGCTTATACGGCGCGGCCCAGCCCCAGCATTTT. Amino acids: CASSLYGAAQPQHF. The V call is TRBV7-2, the J call TRBJ1-5; no reliable D call. CDR3 length equals 14 residues. Trimming left V 2 bases short and J 7 bases short, with 12 bases between. Germline CDR1 SGHTA, CDR2 FQGNSA.

This rearrangement joins TRBV3-1 to TRBJ2-3; unclear D gene. Trimming removed 1 base from V and 6 bases from J, with 11 bases in between. Germline V gene data show CDR1 as LGHDT and CDR2 as YNNKEL (reference sequence). The CDR3 is 14 amino acids. The CDR3 DNA sequence: TGTGCCAGCAGCCAAGGTCCGAGATACGATACGCAGTATTTT. Translated: CASSQGPRYDTQYF.

This clonotype was detected only a few times. The chain uses TRBV7-2 and TRBJ1-6; no firm D call. Trimming shortened V by 1 base and J by 7 bases, and 17 bases separated the two germline ends. The CDR3 runs to 17 residues. Germline CDR1 and CDR2: SGHTA and FQGNSA. CDR3: CASSLGVFGGLNSPLHF. The CDR3 bases are TGTGCCAGCAGCTTAGGAGTGTTCGGCGGCCTAAATTCACCCCTCCACTTT.

This clonotype has at least ten counts. CDR3 in DNA: TGTGCCAGCAGCCAAGATCCACAGGGGGATGATGAGCAGTACTTC. Protein sequence: CASSQDPQGDDEQYF. V gene TRBV4-2 combines with J gene TRBJ2-7, with 8 bases lining up with TRBD1. The germline V gene has CDR1 LGHNA and CDR2 YNFKEQ. The CDR3 is 15 amino acids. The J segment lost 7 bases and the V segment lost 0 bases, leaving 8 bases of the junction unmatched.

V is TRBV9 and J is TRBJ2-5; the match to TRBD2 covers 9 bases. This CDR3 has 16 amino acids. The V gene end was trimmed by 1 base and the J gene end by 0 bases; junction bases not matched to a gene: 4. Germline lookup yields CDR1 SGDLS and CDR2 YYNGEE. The CDR3 nucleotides read TGTGCCAGCAGCGTACAGGCTAGCGGGGACCAAGAGACCCAGTACTTC. The encoded protein is CASSVQASGDQETQYF.

This clonotype showed up just a few times. Here the CDR3 DNA reads TGTGCCAGCAGCTCGCGGGGGAACTACAATGAGCAGTTCTTC. Translating it yields CASSSRGNYNEQFF. The chain couples TRBV11-1 to TRBJ2-1, with 7 bases identical to TRBD2. The V and J ends lost 4 bases and 3 bases, in that order; junction bases with no gene match: 3. This CDR3 contains 14 residues. The germline V gene encodes CDR1 SGHAT and CDR2 FQDESV (reference sequence).

This CDR3 reads CASSDWDTGATGELFF. The DNA for the CDR3 is TGTGCCAGCAGTGACTGGGATACTGGGGCTACCGGGGAGCTGTTTTTT. V and J are TRBV25-1 and TRBJ2-2; the D gene is possibly TRBD1 (5 bases). The CDR3 loop spans 16 amino acids. CDR1 MGHDK and CDR2 SYGVNS come from the germline V gene. With 3 bases removed from V and 5 bases from J, the gap between germline ends came to 16 bases.

This clonotype has ten or more counts. This rearrangement joins TRBV6-2 or TRBV6-3 to TRBJ2-7, with D possibly being TRBD1 (5 bases). Trimming removed 4 bases at V and 4 bases at J, with 11 bases between. From germline, CDR1 is MNHEY and CDR2 SVGEGT. This CDR3 is 13 amino acids long. CDR3: CASSSRQGYEQYF. The CDR3 DNA follows: TGTGCCAGCAGTTCTCGTCAGGGATACGAGCAGTACTTC.

The sample holds many counts of this clonotype. The J gene is TRBJ1-2, the V gene TRBV7-9; 7 positions agree with TRBD1. Trimming took 4 bases from V and 5 from J; bases not matched to a gene: 13. CDR1 is SEHNR, CDR2 FQNEAQ, per germline (reference sequence). The CDR3 contains 16 residues. The DNA of the CDR3 is TGTGCCAGCAGCTCCCCCCTTCGACAGGGCTGGTATGGCTACACCTTC. This sequence encodes CASSSPLRQGWYGYTF.

The rearrangement links TRBV10-3 to TRBJ1-1, with unresolved D. V dropped 0 bases and J dropped 4 bases, with 6 bases sitting between them. The CDR3 is 13 residues long. CDR1 and CDR2 (germline): ENHRY, SYGVKD. CDR3 coding DNA: TGTGCCATCAGTGAGTCTTTGGGCACTGAAGCTTTCTTT. As protein: CAISESLGTEAFF.

There are many counts of this clonotype. The chain carries TRBV12-5 and TRBJ1-4; 7 bases map to TRBD1. CDR1 and CDR2 (germline): LGHNT, FRNRAP. V shed 1 base and J 4 bases; nucleotides not matched to a gene: 0. The CDR3 is made up of 14 amino acids. The CDR3 DNA follows: TGTGCTAGTGGTTTGGGACAGGGTAATGAAAAACTGTTTTTT. This translates into CASGLGQGNEKLFF.